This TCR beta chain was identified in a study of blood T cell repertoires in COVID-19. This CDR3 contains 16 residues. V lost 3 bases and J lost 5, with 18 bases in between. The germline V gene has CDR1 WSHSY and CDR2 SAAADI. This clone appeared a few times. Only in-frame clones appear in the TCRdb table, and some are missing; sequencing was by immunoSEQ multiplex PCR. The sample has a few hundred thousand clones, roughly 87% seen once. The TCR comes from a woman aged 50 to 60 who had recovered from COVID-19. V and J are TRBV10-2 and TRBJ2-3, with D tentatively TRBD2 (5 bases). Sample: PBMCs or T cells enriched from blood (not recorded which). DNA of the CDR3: TGCGCCAGCAGTGATTGGGAGAGTGTGAAGGGAGATACGCAGTATTTT. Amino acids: CASSDWESVKGDTQYF.